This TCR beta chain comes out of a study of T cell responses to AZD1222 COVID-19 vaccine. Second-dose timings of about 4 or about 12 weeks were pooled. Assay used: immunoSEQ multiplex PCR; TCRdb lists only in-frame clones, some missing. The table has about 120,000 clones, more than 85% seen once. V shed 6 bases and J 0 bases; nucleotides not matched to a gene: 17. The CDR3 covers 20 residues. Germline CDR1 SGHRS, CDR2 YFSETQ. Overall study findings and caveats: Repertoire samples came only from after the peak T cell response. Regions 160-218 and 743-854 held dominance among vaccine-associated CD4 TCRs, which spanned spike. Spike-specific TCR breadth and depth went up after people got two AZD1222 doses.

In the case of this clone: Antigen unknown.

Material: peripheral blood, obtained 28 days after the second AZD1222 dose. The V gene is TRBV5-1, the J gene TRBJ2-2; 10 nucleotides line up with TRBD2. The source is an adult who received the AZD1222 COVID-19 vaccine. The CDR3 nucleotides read TGCGCCAGCATGAGGTTTCTGGCTAGCGGGGGACGGCCGAACACCGGGGAGCTGTTTTTT. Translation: CASMRFLASGGRPNTGELFF.